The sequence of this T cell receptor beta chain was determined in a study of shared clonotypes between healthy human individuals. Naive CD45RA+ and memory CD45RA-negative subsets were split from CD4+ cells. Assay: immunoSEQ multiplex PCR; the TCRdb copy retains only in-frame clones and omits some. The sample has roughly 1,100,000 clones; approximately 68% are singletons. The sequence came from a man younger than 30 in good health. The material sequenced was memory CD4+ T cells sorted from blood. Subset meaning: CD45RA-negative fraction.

CDR3 loop: CASTPGGDTGELFF. The CDR3 DNA reads TGTGCCAGCACCCCCGGTGGGGACACCGGGGAGCTGTTTTTT. The J gene is TRBJ2-2, the V gene TRBV7-9; D unresolved. Trimming took 7 bases from V and 3 from J, leaving 12 bases between them. CDR1 and CDR2 (germline): SEHNR, FQNEAQ (reference sequence). The CDR3 length is 14 residues.